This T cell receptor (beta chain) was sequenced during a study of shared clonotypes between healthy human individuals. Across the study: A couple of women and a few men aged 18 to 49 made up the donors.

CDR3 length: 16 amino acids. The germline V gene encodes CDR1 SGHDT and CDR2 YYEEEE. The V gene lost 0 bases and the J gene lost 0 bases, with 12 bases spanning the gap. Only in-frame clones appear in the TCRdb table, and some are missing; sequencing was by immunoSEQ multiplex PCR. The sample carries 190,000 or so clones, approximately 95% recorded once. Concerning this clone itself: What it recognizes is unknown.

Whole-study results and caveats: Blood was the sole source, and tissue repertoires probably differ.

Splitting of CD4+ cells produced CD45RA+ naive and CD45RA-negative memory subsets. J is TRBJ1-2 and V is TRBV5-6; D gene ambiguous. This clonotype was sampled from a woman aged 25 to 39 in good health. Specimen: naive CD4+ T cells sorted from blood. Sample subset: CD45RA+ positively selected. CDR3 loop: CASSLAKTWANYGYTF. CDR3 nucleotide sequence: TGTGCCAGCAGCTTGGCCAAGACCTGGGCTAACTATGGCTACACCTTC.